The 28 T cell receptor beta chains below come from one sample, sequenced in a study of blood T cell repertoires in COVID-19. Sequenced by immunoSEQ multiplex PCR; TCRdb stores in-frame clones only, minus some. This table holds 200,000 to 250,000 clones, 84% found once. Specimen: peripheral blood. All receptors come from a man aged 45-65 years with active or convalescent COVID-19.

This clone was counted only a few times. The DNA of the CDR3 is TGTGCCAGCAGTGAGACAGGGAATTTGTACGAGCAGTACTTC. The encoded protein is CASSETGNLYEQYF. The rearrangement joins TRBV28 to TRBJ2-7, with 7 nucleotides matching TRBD1. The V gene's germline CDR1 is MDHEN and CDR2 SYDVKM. The V gene end was trimmed by 5 bases and the J gene end by 4 bases; junction bases not matched to a gene: 8. CDR3 length: 14 amino acids.

The chain uses TRBV5-1 and TRBJ2-2; D may be TRBD1 (5 bases). V dropped 0 bases and J dropped 4 bases, with 13 bases sitting between them. The CDR3 contains 16 residues. Germline V gene sequence: CDR1 SGHRS, CDR2 YFSETQ. This CDR3 is CASSLVSGQSTGELFF. CDR3 in DNA: TGCGCCAGCAGCTTGGTTTCAGGACAATCCACCGGGGAGCTGTTTTTT.

On this clone itself: This same CDR3 is encoded by further DNA sequences in the sample. The chain joins TRBV5-5 to TRBJ1-5, with a weak D call TRBD1 (6 bases). The germline gives CDR1 SGHKS, CDR2 YYEKEE (reference sequence). The CDR3 totals 16 residues. V was trimmed by 1 base and J by 2 bases, leaving 13 bases between them. Here the CDR3 reads CASSLIGGAGNQPQHF. CDR3 sequence (DNA): TGTGCCAGCAGCTTGATTGGGGGCGCCGGCAATCAGCCCCAGCATTTT.

This clone occurred a few times. The chain combines TRBV27 with TRBJ2-3, with D perhaps matching TRBD1 (8 bases). CDR1 and CDR2 (germline): MNHEY, SMNVEV (reference sequence). CDR3 size: 16 residues. The germline V and J ends were trimmed by 3 bases and 4 bases, with 17 bases remaining between them. CDR3 in amino acids: CASSFETGEGADTQYF. CDR3 coding DNA: TGTGCCAGCAGTTTTGAGACAGGGGAGGGAGCAGATACGCAGTATTTT.

This sequence joins TRBV4-2 and TRBJ2-3; 8 bases are shared with TRBD2. V shed 5 bases and J 4 bases; nucleotides not matched to a gene: 17. The CDR3 covers 18 residues. CDR1 and CDR2 (germline): LGHNA, YNFKEQ. CDR3 residues: CASSTNEASGWSPDTQYF. In nucleotides, the CDR3 is TGTGCCAGCAGCACCAACGAGGCTAGCGGGTGGTCACCAGATACGCAGTATTTT.

The chain uses TRBV24-1 and TRBJ2-1; 10 positions match TRBD2. The CDR3 has 14 amino acids. Germline CDR1 is KGHDR and CDR2 is SFDVKD. The V and J ends lost 7 bases and 2 bases, in that order; junction bases with no gene match: 1. The CDR3 sequence is CATRAGGPYNEQFF. The CDR3, as DNA: TGTGCCACCAGAGCGGGGGGGCCCTACAATGAGCAGTTCTTC.

This chain connects TRBV19 to TRBJ1-2, with 7 nucleotides matching TRBD1. The CDR3 has 15 amino acids. Germline CDR1 and CDR2: LNHDA and SQIVND (reference sequence). After removal of 3 bases from V and 0 bases from J, the junction contained 4 bases not matched to a gene. CDR3 nucleotides: TGTGCCAGTAGTATGAGGGACAGTTCTAACTATGGCTACACCTTC. Translation gives CASSMRDSSNYGYTF.

The chain is built from TRBV6-5 and TRBJ2-7, with TRBD2 matching over 7 bases. The CDR3 length is 16 residues. Trimming took 0 bases from V and 1 from J; bases not matched to a gene: 6. CDR1 and CDR2 from the germline V gene are MNHEY and SVGAGI. The CDR3 is CASSYSQGGTSYEQYF. CDR3 in DNA: TGTGCCAGCAGTTACTCGCAGGGAGGGACGTCCTACGAGCAGTACTTC.

The rearrangement uses TRBV3-1 (or the pseudogene TRBV3-2) and TRBJ1-5; D is perhaps TRBD1 (6 bases). From germline, CDR1 is LGHDT and CDR2 YNNKEL (reference sequence). V lost 0 bases to trimming and J lost 7 bases, with 13 bases between them. The CDR3 loop spans 15 amino acids. CDR3 nucleotide sequence: TGTGCCAGCAGCCAAGATCTAGGGGGTGGCCAGCCCCAGCATTTT. It codes for CASSQDLGGGQPQHF.

The chain links TRBV4-1 to TRBJ2-3, with 10 bases matching TRBD1. This CDR3 comprises 16 residues. The ends lost 0 bases at V and 5 bases at J; junction bases unmatched: 5. Germline V gene lookup returns CDR1 MGHRA and CDR2 YSYEKL. The CDR3 reads CASSQEGQGVRDTQYF. In DNA form, the CDR3 reads TGCGCCAGCAGCCAAGAAGGACAGGGGGTAAGAGATACGCAGTATTTT.

The count of this clone is one. The J gene is TRBJ1-2, the V gene TRBV28, with D perhaps TRBD1 (5 bases). Per germline, CDR1 MDHEN and CDR2 SYDVKM. The CDR3 has 13 residues. Trimming cost V 6 bases and J 4 bases, with 12 bases left between them. CDR3: CASSPGGTYGYTF. CDR3 in DNA: TGTGCCAGCAGCCCCGGGGGAACCTATGGCTACACCTTC.

The chain couples TRBV5-4 to TRBJ1-6, with D unresolved. The CDR3 consists of 17 residues. Deletions cut 4 bases from V and 7 bases from J, with 21 bases between. Germline-derived CDR1 and CDR2 are SGHNT and YYREEE (reference sequence). CDR3 amino acids: CASSAESTWRTNSPLHF. In DNA, the CDR3 is TGTGCCAGCAGCGCTGAATCCACGTGGAGGACGAATTCACCCCTCCACTTT. The full variable domain, in which reference TRBV5-4 and TRBJ1-6 provide the parts outside the CDR3, is ETGVTQSPTHLIKTRGQQVTLRCSSQSGHNTVSWYQQALGQGPQFIFQYYREEENGRGNFPPRFSGLQFPNYSSELNVNALELDDSALYLCASSAESTWRTNSPLHFGNGTRLTVT.

The chain employs TRBV6-5 and TRBJ1-5, with TRBD1 identical over 8 bases. The CDR3 spans 13 residues. CDR1 and CDR2 (germline): MNHEY, SVGAGI. V lost 7 bases to trimming and J lost 5 bases; unmatched junction nucleotides: 4. CDR3 region: CASTPGQDQPQHF. DNA of the CDR3: TGTGCCAGCACCCCGGGACAGGATCAGCCCCAGCATTTT.

This chain uses TRBV20-1 with TRBJ2-3, with a weak D call TRBD2 (6 bases). The CDR3 spans 14 residues. Trimming stripped 3 bases from V and 2 bases from J, with 12 bases between. CDR1 and CDR2 from the germline V gene are DFQATT and SNEGSKA (reference sequence). In DNA form, the CDR3 reads TGCAGTGCTAGTCCAGCGGGCCACACAGATACGCAGTATTTT. Its protein product is CSASPAGHTDTQYF.

V and J are TRBV7-9 and TRBJ1-6; D is ambiguous. The V end lost 5 bases, the J end lost 7 bases, and 12 bases lay between the germline ends. The CDR3 spans 14 residues. CDR1 SEHNR and CDR2 FQNEAQ come from the germline V gene (reference sequence). CDR3 amino acids: CASSANPLNSPLHF. Here the CDR3 DNA reads TGTGCCAGCAGCGCGAACCCGCTGAATTCACCCCTCCACTTT.

This rearrangement joins TRBV27 to TRBJ2-5; 7 nucleotides agree with TRBD1. Trimming took 2 bases from V and 5 from J; bases not matched to a gene: 8. CDR1 and CDR2 (germline): MNHEY, SMNVEV (reference sequence). CDR3 length equals 15 residues. The CDR3 sequence is CASSLRQGLWETQYF. The CDR3 bases are TGTGCCAGCAGTTTAAGACAGGGCCTCTGGGAGACCCAGTACTTC.

The chain couples TRBV28 to TRBJ1-1, with D hard to call. CDR3 length: 16 residues. CDR1 and CDR2 from the germline V gene are MDHEN and SYDVKM. V was trimmed by 5 bases and J by 5 bases, leaving 21 bases between them. The CDR3 reads CASSLSGWTGKTEAFF. The CDR3 DNA reads as TGTGCCAGCAGTCTTAGTGGGTGGACCGGGAAAACTGAAGCTTTCTTT.

The chain is built from TRBV11-2 and TRBJ2-7; 8 bases agree with TRBD2. V shed 4 bases, J shed 1 base, and the junction held 3 bases outside the gene matches. There are 14 residues in the CDR3. The germline gives CDR1 SGHAT, CDR2 FQNNGV. The CDR3 nucleotides are TGTGCCAGCAGCTCGAGCGGGGGATCCTACGAGCAGTACGTC. This translates into CASSSSGGSYEQYV.

The V call is TRBV28, the J call TRBJ2-5; 8 nucleotides align to TRBD2. Germline V CDR1 and CDR2: MDHEN, SYDVKM. The CDR3 runs to 20 residues. The V gene end was trimmed by 4 bases and the J gene end by 5 bases; junction bases not matched to a gene: 24. Written as DNA, the CDR3 is TGTGCCAGCAGTTCCTTGATTCTAGGAGTAGCGGGGAGGATGTGGGAGACCCAGTACTTC. Protein: CASSSLILGVAGRMWETQYF.

The chain uses TRBV3-1 (or the pseudogene TRBV3-2) and TRBJ2-6, with 7 bases lining up with TRBD1. Germline V gene data show CDR1 as LGHDT and CDR2 as YNNKEL (reference sequence). V was clipped by 4 bases and J by 3 bases; unmatched bases: 9. This CDR3 contains 17 residues. CDR3 amino acids: CASSPLPTGFGANVLTF. CDR3 DNA sequence: TGTGCCAGCAGCCCCCTCCCGACAGGGTTTGGGGCCAACGTCCTGACTTTC.

This chain links TRBV2 with TRBJ1-1, with D possibly being TRBD1 (6 bases). CDR1 is SNHLY, CDR2 FYNNEI, per germline. V shed 9 bases and J shed 4 bases, with 21 bases lying between them. This CDR3 spans 15 amino acids. This CDR3 reads CARGAADTGSTEAFF. Written as DNA, the CDR3 is TGTGCCAGGGGGGCAGCCGATACTGGGAGCACTGAAGCTTTCTTT.

This chain links TRBV5-1 with TRBJ2-1; TRBD2 aligns across 11 bases. CDR3 length equals 16 residues. V trimming: 1 base; J trimming: 6 bases; junction bases outside the gene matches: 6. Looked up from germline, CDR1 is SGHRS and CDR2 is YFSETQ. In nucleotides, the CDR3 is TGCGCCAGCAGCTTGTGGGGACTAGCGGTGGCCAATGAGCAGTTCTTC. This codes for CASSLWGLAVANEQFF.

The CDR3 protein is CASSEDRGWGYNEQFF. CDR3 in DNA: TGTGCCAGCAGCGAGGACAGGGGATGGGGCTACAATGAGCAGTTCTTC. This sequence joins TRBV7-6 and TRBJ2-1; 9 nucleotides line up with TRBD1. V lost 5 bases to trimming and J lost 3 bases; unmatched junction nucleotides: 8. Germline CDR1 reads SGHVS; CDR2 reads FNYEAQ. The CDR3 is 16 amino acids.

The CDR3 loop reads CASSTGQLGGTEAFF. In DNA, the CDR3 is TGTGCCAGTAGTACCGGACAGCTCGGAGGCACTGAAGCTTTCTTT. This sequence joins TRBV19 and TRBJ1-1; D is possibly TRBD1 (6 bases). Germline-derived CDR1 and CDR2 are LNHDA and SQIVND (reference sequence). Trimming took 4 bases from V and 4 from J, leaving 16 bases between them. This CDR3 contains 15 residues.

The chain is built from TRBV11-2 and TRBJ1-2; a possible D gene is TRBD1 (5 bases). Deletions cut 2 bases from V and 4 bases from J, with 11 bases between. The CDR3 extends over 14 amino acids. Germline-derived CDR1 and CDR2 are SGHAT and FQNNGV. The CDR3 nucleotides read TGTGCCAGCAGCTTAAATGGGGCAGCCTATGGCTACACCTTC. It encodes CASSLNGAAYGYTF. Using reference TRBV11-2 and TRBJ1-2 for the parts outside the CDR3, the full variable domain is EAGVAQSPRYKIIEKRQSVAFWCNPISGHATLYWYQQILGQGPKLLIQFQNNGVVDDSQLPKDRFSAERLKGVDSTLKIQPAKLEDSAVYLCASSLNGAAYGYTFGSGTRLTVV.

The chain links TRBV4-2 to TRBJ2-3; D not certain. The CDR3 is made up of 18 amino acids. Germline CDR1 and CDR2: LGHNA and YNFKEQ. With 2 bases removed from V and 1 base from J, the gap between germline ends came to 19 bases. The CDR3 region has the DNA TGTGCCAGCAGCCAACTTGACTGGCACTCCCCTGGCACAGATACGCAGTATTTT. Translating it yields CASSQLDWHSPGTDTQYF.

The V gene is TRBV28, the J gene TRBJ1-2; 8 nucleotides align to TRBD1. Germline lookup yields CDR1 MDHEN and CDR2 SYDVKM. V lost 1 base to trimming and J lost 6 bases; unmatched junction nucleotides: 10. The CDR3 loop spans 16 amino acids. CDR3 DNA sequence: TGTGCCAGCAGTTTATATAATGGTCAGGGGGCGCATGGCTACACCTTC. Its translation: CASSLYNGQGAHGYTF.

The rearrangement uses TRBV27 and TRBJ2-5, with TRBD1 as a possible D gene (5 bases). This CDR3 contains 13 residues. Trimming stripped 4 bases from V and 1 base from J, with 7 bases between. Germline loops: CDR1 MNHEY, CDR2 SMNVEV (reference sequence). The DNA for the CDR3 is TGTGCCAGCAGTTGGCAGGGCCAAGAGACCCAGTACTTC. Translation gives CASSWQGQETQYF.